This T cell receptor beta chain was observed in a study of Graves' ophthalmopathy and Graves' hyperthyroidism. The TCR beta CDR3 regions underwent amplification from RNA transcripts. HTBI primers were used in a first-round RT-PCR, which preceded a second-round multiplex PCR. TCRdb fed the multiplex PCR reads into MiXCR, producing one record per CDR3 protein. This table has over 450,000 distinct CDR3 sequences, roughly an eighth appearing once. The CDR3 covers 16 residues. Trimming took 3 bases from V and 3 from J, leaving 15 bases between them. The germline V gene has CDR1 DFQATT and CDR2 SNEGSKA (reference sequence).

This sequence originates from a woman aged 25 to 45 with Graves' ophthalmopathy. The chain combines TRBV20-1 with TRBJ1-6, with D uncertain. The sequencing input was blood. CDR3: CSARVPRRNYNSPLHF. The CDR3 coding sequence is TGCAGTGCTAGGGTCCCCCGACGTAACTATAATTCACCCCTCCACTTT.